The 17 T cell receptor beta chains below all came from one sample that was sequenced in a study of CXCR3-negative and CXCR3-positive naive CD8 T cells. UMI-labeled 5' RACE TRB cDNA libraries were prepared from the cells. TCRdb re-called the 5' RACE reads and gives one entry per CDR3 protein, without DNA. The listing records about 120,000 distinct CDR3 sequences. Sequencing input: naive CXCR3- CD8+ T cells from blood. The subset is: CD45RO-CCR7+CD27+CD95- naive CD8+ T cells lacking CXCR3 (TNR3-). The receptors here all came from a human donor in good health. Some clones in this sample may be carry-over from other donors' samples.

The chain carries TRBV12-3 or TRBV12-4 and TRBJ2-2; without DNA, the TCRdb call of TRBD1 cannot be checked. The CDR3 extends over 15 amino acids. The CDR3: CASSPPRTSTGELFF.

The chain has TRBV7-9 and TRBJ1-1; the D call of TRBD1 rests on TCRdb alone, since no DNA is present to check it. This CDR3 spans 13 amino acids. Germline lookup yields CDR1 SEHNR and CDR2 FQNEAQ (reference sequence). The CDR3 spells CASSLVGDTEAFF.

This chain connects TRBV15 to TRBJ1-1; TCRdb picks TRBD1, but there is no DNA to check that call. The V gene's germline CDR1 is LNHNV and CDR2 YYDKDF (reference sequence). The CDR3 contains 14 residues. The CDR3 sequence is CATSNRDFNTEAFF.

The CDR3: CSVEDPGRYNEQFF. The V and J genes are TRBV29-1 and TRBJ2-1. The CDR3 is made up of 14 amino acids. Germline CDR1 SQVTM, CDR2 ANQGSEA.

The chain recombines TRBV28 with TRBJ2-1; the TRBD2 assignment by TCRdb is unverifiable without DNA. CDR1 is MDHEN, CDR2 SYDVKM, per germline. The CDR3 covers 15 residues. CDR3 region: CASSFEIPTRDEQFF.

The V call is TRBV7-6, the J call TRBJ2-7; the D call of TRBD1 rests on TCRdb alone, since no DNA is present to check it. The CDR3 has 15 residues. Germline loops: CDR1 SGHVS, CDR2 FNYEAQ. The CDR3 reads CASRFGQGGSYEQYF.

The gene calls are TRBV10-3 and TRBJ1-1; without DNA, the TCRdb call of TRBD1 cannot be checked. The CDR3 consists of 11 residues. Germline V lookup: CDR1 ENHRY, CDR2 SYGVKD. The CDR3 spells CATLLNTEAFF.

The chain employs TRBV7-9 and TRBJ2-1; TCRdb's D call, TRBD2, is unchecked because there is no DNA. CDR1 is SEHNR and CDR2 is FQNEAQ in the germline V gene (reference sequence). The CDR3 spans 15 residues. CDR3 loop: CASSLGTRDLDEQFF.

The chain uses TRBV7-2 and TRBJ2-1; without DNA, the TCRdb call of TRBD2 cannot be checked. CDR3 size: 16 residues. From germline, CDR1 is SGHTA and CDR2 FQGNSA. The CDR3 here is CASSLTGTAPLNEQFF.

The rearrangement links TRBV4-1 to TRBJ1-2. The CDR3 contains 13 residues. The germline V gene encodes CDR1 MGHRA and CDR2 YSYEKL. CDR3 sequence reads: CASSLGPLMGYTF.

V gene TRBV10-3 combines with J gene TRBJ1-1. The CDR3 consists of 14 residues. Germline CDR1 and CDR2: ENHRY and SYGVKD. The chain's CDR3 is CAISESSRNTEAFF.

The rearrangement uses TRBV6-5 and TRBJ2-1; TCRdb calls TRBD1, which cannot be checked without DNA. Looked up from germline, CDR1 is MNHEY and CDR2 is SVGAGI. The CDR3 runs to 16 residues. CDR3 sequence: CASSYGTGFAGNEQFF.

The gene calls are TRBV12-3 or TRBV12-4 and TRBJ2-1; with no DNA, the TCRdb D assignment of TRBD1 cannot be verified. The CDR3 sequence is 14 residues long. The CDR3 spells CASSSPSGYDEQFF.

The chain has TRBV5-5 and TRBJ2-1. The CDR3 is 12 residues long. Germline V gene sequence: CDR1 SGHKS, CDR2 YYEKEE (reference sequence). The CDR3 sequence is CASSLPRYEQFF.

The rearrangement uses TRBV6-2 or TRBV6-3 and TRBJ1-5. The CDR3 consists of 13 residues. Per germline, CDR1 MNHEY and CDR2 SVGEGT. The CDR3: CASSSSDGQPQHF.

This rearrangement joins TRBV9 to TRBJ2-1; TCRdb designates TRBD1, a call that cannot be tested without DNA. Germline lookup yields CDR1 SGDLS and CDR2 YYNGEE. The CDR3 is 17 amino acids. CDR3: CASSASQGDLPYNEQFF. The complete variable domain, with remaining parts taken from reference TRBV9 and TRBJ2-1, reads DSGVTQTPKHLITATGQRVTLRCSPRSGDLSVYWYQQSLDQGLQFLIQYYNGEERAKGNILERFSAQQFPDLHSELNLSSLELGDSALYFCASSASQGDLPYNEQFFGPGTRLTVL.

The rearrangement uses TRBV7-9 and TRBJ2-7; no DNA is available, so the TRBD2 call from TCRdb remains unchecked. Germline values: CDR1 SEHNR, CDR2 FQNEAQ (reference sequence). There are 13 residues in the CDR3. CDR3 region: CASSQTGAYEQYF. The entire variable domain, with the rest obtained from reference TRBV7-9 and TRBJ2-7, is as follows: DTGVSQNPRHKITKRGQNVTFRCDPISEHNRLYWYRQTLGQGPEFLTYFQNEAQLEKSRLLSDRFSAERPKGSFSTLEIQRTEQGDSAMYLCASSQTGAYEQYFGPGTRLTVT.